Listed below are T cell receptor beta chains from one sample, sequenced in a study of T cells after yellow fever vaccination. TCRdb re-called the 5' RACE reads through MiXCR, storing one row per CDR3 protein. The sample has about 550,000 distinct CDR3 sequences, roughly a fifth seen once. Sample: PBMCs, taken 15 days after the yellow fever booster vaccination. The receptors were gathered from a man aged 25-45 years who received the YFV17D yellow fever vaccine. The CDR3 runs from the conserved cysteine through the conserved F or W. A D gene is named only where the DNA matches it firmly. Clone size is not always given. Where it is, it says once, few, many or a class for expanded clones.

j_gene,v_gene,abundance,d_gene,CDR3nt,CDR3aa
TRBJ2-5,TRBV7-8,NA,TRBD2,TGTGCCAGCAGCCAACCCCAGACTAGCGGGAGGAGAGAGACCCAGTACTTC,CASSQPQTSGRRETQYF
TRBJ1-5,TRBV28,few,NA,TGTGCCAGCAGTTTATCGGCGGATCTTGACTCGGATAGCAATCAGCCCCAGCATTTT,CASSLSADLDSDSNQPQHF
TRBJ2-3,TRBV14,NA,NA,TGTGCCAGCAGCCAATTTTCTTCCGCAGATACGCAGTATTTT,CASSQFSSADTQYF
TRBJ2-3,TRBV5-4,NA,TRBD2,TGTGCCAGTGGGACTAGCGGCGCAGATACGCAGTATTTT,CASGTSGADTQYF
TRBJ2-2,TRBV5-1,many,TRBD2,TGCGCCAGCAGCTTGGTTGGGACTAGAAACACCGGGGAGCTGTTTTTT,CASSLVGTRNTGELFF
TRBJ2-7,TRBV6-2/TRBV6-3,NA,NA,TGTGCCAGCAGCCCAATCAGGGACGAGCAGTACTTC,CASSPIRDEQYF
TRBJ2-2,TRBV18,NA,TRBD1,TGTGCCAGCTCGATACAGGGGGAGTATGACACCGGGGAGCTGTTTTTT,CASSIQGEYDTGELFF
TRBJ2-7,TRBV28,NA,NA,TGTGCCAGCACCGGGTTCCACGAGCAGTACTTC,CASTGFHEQYF
TRBJ2-1,TRBV7-9,NA,NA,TGTGCCAGCAGCCCGGCACAGGGCCGTAAGAATGAGCAGTTCTTC,CASSPAQGRKNEQFF
TRBJ2-7,TRBV7-3,few,NA,TGTGCCAGCTCAAGAGGGCCAGTGTACGAGCAGTACTTC,CASSRGPVYEQYF
TRBJ2-2,TRBV12-3/TRBV12-4,few,TRBD2,TGTGCCAGCAGCCCTTGGGGGACTAGCGGGATGACCGGGGAGCTGTTTTTT,CASSPWGTSGMTGELFF
TRBJ1-3,TRBV4-2,NA,NA,TGTGCCAGCAGCCAAGATCATAACTCTGGAAACACCATATATTTT,CASSQDHNSGNTIYF
TRBJ2-7,TRBV25-1,few,TRBD1,TGTGCCAGCACGAGGGGACAGGGAGGCTACGAGCAGTACTTC,CASTRGQGGYEQYF
TRBJ1-3,TRBV9,NA,NA,TGTGCCAGCAGCCCCGGGAGTTACTCTGGAAACACCATATATTTT,CASSPGSYSGNTIYF
TRBJ2-1,TRBV28,NA,NA,TGTGCCAGCATCCAGGGGGGGCTAAACAATGAGCAGTTCTTC,CASIQGGLNNEQFF
TRBJ2-3,TRBV5-4,once,TRBD2,TGTGCCAGCAGCTTCGAGCGGGGGGCAGATACGCAGTATTTT,CASSFERGADTQYF
TRBJ2-1,TRBV28,few,NA,TGTGCCAGCAGCACCTCAGGGTTTGAGCAGTTCTTC,CASSTSGFEQFF
TRBJ2-1,TRBV20-1,NA,TRBD2,TGCAGTGCTAGGCCGGAGAGCGGGAGGGCCATCCGTGAGCAGTTCTTC,CSARPESGRAIREQFF
TRBJ2-3,TRBV6-1,NA,NA,TGTGCCAGCAGACCCACAGTGGCTGATACGCAGTATTTT,CASRPTVADTQYF
TRBJ1-2,TRBV7-9,few,TRBD1,TGTGCCAGCAGCGCCGACAGGGGGTATGGCTACACCTTC,CASSADRGYGYTF
TRBJ2-1,TRBV10-1,few,TRBD2,TGCGCCAGCAGTGCTGCGGGAGAAACCCCCCCGTTCTTC,CASSAAGETPPFF
TRBJ2-7,TRBV19,NA,TRBD2,TGTGCCACTATGCACCGACTAGCGGGGGACTACGAGCAGTACTTC,CATMHRLAGDYEQYF
TRBJ2-3,TRBV27,NA,NA,TGTGCCAGCAGTATCGGGACCGGAGATACGCAGTATTTT,CASSIGTGDTQYF